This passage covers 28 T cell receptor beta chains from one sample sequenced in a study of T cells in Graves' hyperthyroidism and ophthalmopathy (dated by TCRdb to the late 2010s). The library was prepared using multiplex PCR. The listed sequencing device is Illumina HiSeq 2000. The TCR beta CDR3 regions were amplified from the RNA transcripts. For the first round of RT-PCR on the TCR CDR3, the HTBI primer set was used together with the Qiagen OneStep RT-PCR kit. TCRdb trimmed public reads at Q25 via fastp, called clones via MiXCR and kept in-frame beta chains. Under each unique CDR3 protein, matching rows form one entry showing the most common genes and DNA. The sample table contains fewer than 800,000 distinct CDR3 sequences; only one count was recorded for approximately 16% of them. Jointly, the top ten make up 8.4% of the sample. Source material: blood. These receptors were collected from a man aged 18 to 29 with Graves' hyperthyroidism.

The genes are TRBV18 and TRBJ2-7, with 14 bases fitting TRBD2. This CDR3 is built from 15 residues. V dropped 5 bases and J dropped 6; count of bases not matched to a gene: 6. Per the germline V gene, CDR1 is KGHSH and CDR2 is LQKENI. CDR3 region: CASSSGTSGSSEQYF. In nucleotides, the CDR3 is TGTGCCAGCTCATCAGGGACTAGCGGGAGTTCCGAGCAGTACTTC.

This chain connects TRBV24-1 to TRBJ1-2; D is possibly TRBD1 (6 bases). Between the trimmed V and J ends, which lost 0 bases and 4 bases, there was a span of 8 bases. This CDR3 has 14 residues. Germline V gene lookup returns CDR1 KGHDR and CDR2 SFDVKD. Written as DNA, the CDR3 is TGTGCCACCAGTGATTTGTTCAGGGGCTATGGCTACACCTTC. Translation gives CATSDLFRGYGYTF.

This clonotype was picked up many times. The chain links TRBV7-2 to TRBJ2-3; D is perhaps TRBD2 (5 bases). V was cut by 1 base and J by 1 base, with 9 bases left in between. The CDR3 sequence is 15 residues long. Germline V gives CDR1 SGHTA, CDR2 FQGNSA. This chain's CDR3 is CASSLVSGGTDTQYF. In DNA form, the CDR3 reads TGTGCCAGCAGCTTAGTTTCCGGGGGCACAGATACGCAGTATTTT.

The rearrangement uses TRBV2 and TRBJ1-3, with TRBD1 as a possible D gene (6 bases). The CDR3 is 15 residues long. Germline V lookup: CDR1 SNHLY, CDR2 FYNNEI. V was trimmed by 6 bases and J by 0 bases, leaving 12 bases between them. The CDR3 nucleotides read TGTGCCAGCAGCCCCGAGGGGGGCTCTGGAAACACCATATATTTT. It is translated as CASSPEGGSGNTIYF.

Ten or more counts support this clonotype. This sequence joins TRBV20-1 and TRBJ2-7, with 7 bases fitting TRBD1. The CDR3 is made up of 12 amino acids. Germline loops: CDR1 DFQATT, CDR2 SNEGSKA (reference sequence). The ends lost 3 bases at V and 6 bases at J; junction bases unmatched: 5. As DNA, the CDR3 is TGCAGTGCTAGGGACAGGACCACCGAGCAGTACTTC. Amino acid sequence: CSARDRTTEQYF.

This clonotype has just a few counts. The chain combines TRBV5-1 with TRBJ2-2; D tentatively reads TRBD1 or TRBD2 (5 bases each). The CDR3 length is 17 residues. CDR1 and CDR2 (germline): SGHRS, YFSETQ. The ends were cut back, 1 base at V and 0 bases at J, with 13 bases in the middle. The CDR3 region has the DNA TGCGCCAGCAGCTTGTCGGGACGGAAAACGAACACCGGGGAGCTGTTTTTT. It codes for CASSLSGRKTNTGELFF.

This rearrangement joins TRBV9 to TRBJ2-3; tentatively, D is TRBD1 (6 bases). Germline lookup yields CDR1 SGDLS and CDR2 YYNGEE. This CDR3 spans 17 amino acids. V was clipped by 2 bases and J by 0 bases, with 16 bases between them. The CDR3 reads CASSVGQLGSSTDTQYF. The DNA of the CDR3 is TGTGCCAGCAGCGTGGGACAACTGGGGTCTAGCACAGATACGCAGTATTTT. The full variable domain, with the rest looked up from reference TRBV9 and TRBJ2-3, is DSGVTQTPKHLITATGQRVTLRCSPRSGDLSVYWYQQSLDQGLQFLIQYYNGEERAKGNILERFSAQQFPDLHSELNLSSLELGDSALYFCASSVGQLGSSTDTQYFGPGTRLTVL.

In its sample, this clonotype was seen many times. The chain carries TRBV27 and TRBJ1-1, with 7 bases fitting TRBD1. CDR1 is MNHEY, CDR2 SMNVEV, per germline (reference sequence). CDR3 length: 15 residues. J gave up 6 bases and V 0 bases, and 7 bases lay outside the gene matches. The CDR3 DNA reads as TGTGCCAGCAGTTTATCGACAGGGTATGTGTCTGAAGCTTTCTTT. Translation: CASSLSTGYVSEAFF.

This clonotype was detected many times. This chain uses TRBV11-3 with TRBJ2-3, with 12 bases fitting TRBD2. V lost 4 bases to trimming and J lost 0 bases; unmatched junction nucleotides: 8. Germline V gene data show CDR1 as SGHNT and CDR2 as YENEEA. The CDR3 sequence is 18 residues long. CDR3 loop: CASSSKGLAGSSTDTQYF. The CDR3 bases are TGTGCCAGCAGCTCCAAGGGACTAGCGGGCTCCAGCACAGATACGCAGTATTTT.

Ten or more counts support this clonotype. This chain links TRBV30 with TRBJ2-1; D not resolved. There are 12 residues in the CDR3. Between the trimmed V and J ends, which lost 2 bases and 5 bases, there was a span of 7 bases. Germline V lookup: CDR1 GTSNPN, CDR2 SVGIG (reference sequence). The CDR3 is CAWSWLNNEQFF. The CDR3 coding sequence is TGTGCCTGGAGTTGGCTGAACAATGAGCAGTTCTTC.

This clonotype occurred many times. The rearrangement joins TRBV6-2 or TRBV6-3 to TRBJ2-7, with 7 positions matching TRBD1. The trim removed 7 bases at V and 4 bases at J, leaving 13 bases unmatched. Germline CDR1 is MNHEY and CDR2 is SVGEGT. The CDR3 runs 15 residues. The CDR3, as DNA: TGTGCCAGCATGCCGGACGGGGCAGGGGGATACGAGCAGTACTTC. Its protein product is CASMPDGAGGYEQYF.

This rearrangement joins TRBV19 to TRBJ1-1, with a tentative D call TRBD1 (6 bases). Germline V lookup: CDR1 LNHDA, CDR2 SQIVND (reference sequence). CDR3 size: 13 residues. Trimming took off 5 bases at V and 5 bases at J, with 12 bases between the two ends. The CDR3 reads CASSRGARTEAFF. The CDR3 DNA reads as TGTGCCAGTAGTCGGGGGGCCCGGACTGAAGCTTTCTTT. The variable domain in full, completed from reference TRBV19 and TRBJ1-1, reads DGGITQSPKYLFRKEGQNVTLSCEQNLNHDAMYWYRQDPGQGLRLIYYSQIVNDFQKGDIAEGYSVSREKKESFPLTVTSAQKNPTAFYLCASSRGARTEAFFGQGTRLTVV.

CDR3 sequence: CASRGGGLSYEQYF. CDR3 in DNA: TGTGCCAGCAGAGGAGGCGGACTCTCCTACGAGCAGTACTTC. The chain carries TRBV27 and TRBJ2-7; tentatively, D is TRBD2 (5 bases). Per the germline V gene, CDR1 is MNHEY and CDR2 is SMNVEV (reference sequence). CDR3 length equals 14 residues. Trimming stripped 6 bases from V and 0 bases from J, with 12 bases between.

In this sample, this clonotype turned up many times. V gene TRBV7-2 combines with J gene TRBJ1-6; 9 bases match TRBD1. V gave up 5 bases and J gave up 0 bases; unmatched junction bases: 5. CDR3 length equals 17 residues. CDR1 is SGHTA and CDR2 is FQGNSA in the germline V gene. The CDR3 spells CASSGRQGDSYNSPLHF. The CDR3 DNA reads TGTGCCAGCAGCGGACGACAGGGGGACTCCTATAATTCACCCCTCCACTTT.

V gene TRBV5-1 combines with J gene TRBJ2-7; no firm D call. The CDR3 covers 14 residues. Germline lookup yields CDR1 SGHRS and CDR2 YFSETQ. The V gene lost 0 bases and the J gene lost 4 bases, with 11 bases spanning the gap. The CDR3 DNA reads TGCGCCAGCAGCTTGGAAGGGTTTGGGTACGAGCAGTACTTC. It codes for CASSLEGFGYEQYF. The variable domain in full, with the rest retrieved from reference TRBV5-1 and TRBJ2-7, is KAGVTQTPRYLIKTRGQQVTLSCSPISGHRSVSWYQQTPGQGLQFLFEYFSETQRNKGNFPGRFSGRQFSNSRSEMNVSTLELGDSALYLCASSLEGFGYEQYFGPGTRLTVT.

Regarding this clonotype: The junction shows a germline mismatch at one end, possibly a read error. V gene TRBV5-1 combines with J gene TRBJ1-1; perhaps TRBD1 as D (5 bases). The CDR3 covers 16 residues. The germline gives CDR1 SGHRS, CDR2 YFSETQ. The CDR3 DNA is TGCGCCGGCAGCTTGGACGGGGCCACGGTTAACACTGAAGCTTTCTTT. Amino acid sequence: CAGSLDGATVNTEAFF.

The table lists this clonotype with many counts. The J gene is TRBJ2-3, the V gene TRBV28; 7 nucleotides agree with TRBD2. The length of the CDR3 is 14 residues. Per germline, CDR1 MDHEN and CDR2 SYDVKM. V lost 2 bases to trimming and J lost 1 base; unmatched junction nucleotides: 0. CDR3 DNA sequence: TGTGCCAGCAGTTTAGCGGGAGGCACAGATACGCAGTATTTT. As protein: CASSLAGGTDTQYF.

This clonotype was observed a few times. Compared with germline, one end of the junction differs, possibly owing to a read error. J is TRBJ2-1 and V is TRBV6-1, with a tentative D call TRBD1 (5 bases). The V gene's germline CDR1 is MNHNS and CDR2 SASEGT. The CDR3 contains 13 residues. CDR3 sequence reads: CTSRRQGNNEQFF. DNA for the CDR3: TGTACCAGCAGACGCCAGGGAAACAATGAGCAGTTCTTC.

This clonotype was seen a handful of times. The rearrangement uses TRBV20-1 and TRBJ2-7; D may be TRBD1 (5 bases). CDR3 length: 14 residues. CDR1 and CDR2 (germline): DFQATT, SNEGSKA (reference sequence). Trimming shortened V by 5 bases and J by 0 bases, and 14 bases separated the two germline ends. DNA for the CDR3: TGCAGTGCTGCGCAGGGTTCCTCCTCCTACGAGCAGTACTTC. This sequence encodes CSAAQGSSSYEQYF.

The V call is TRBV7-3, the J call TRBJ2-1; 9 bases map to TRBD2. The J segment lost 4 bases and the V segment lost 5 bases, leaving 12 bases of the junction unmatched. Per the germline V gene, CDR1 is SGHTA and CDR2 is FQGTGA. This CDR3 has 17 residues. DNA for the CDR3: TGTGCCAGCAGCCGGCGAGGTAGCGGGAGTGATTACAATGAGCAGTTCTTC. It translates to CASSRRGSGSDYNEQFF.

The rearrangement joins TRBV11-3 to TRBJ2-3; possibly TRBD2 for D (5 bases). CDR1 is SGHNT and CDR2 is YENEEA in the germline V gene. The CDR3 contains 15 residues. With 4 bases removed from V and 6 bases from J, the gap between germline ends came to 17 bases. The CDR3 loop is CASSWSGVARDTQYF. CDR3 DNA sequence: TGTGCCAGCAGCTGGTCCGGCGTAGCGCGGGATACGCAGTATTTT.

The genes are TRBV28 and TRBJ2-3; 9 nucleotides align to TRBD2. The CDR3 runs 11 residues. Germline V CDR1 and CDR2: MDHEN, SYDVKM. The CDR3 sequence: CGSGSQDTQYF. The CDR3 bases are TGTGGTAGCGGGAGCCAAGATACGCAGTATTTT. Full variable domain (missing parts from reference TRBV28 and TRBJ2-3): DVKVTQSSRYLVKRTGEKVFLECVQDMDHENMFWYRQDPGLGLRLIYFSYDVKMKEKGDIPEGYSVSREKKERFSLILESASTNQTSMYLCGSGSQDTQYFGPGTRLTVL.

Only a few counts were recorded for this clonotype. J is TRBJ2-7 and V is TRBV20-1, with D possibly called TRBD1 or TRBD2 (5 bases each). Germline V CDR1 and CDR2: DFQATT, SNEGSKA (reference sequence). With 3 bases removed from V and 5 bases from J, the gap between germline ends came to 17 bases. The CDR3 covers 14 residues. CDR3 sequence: CSASPGLSIHEQYF. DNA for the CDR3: TGCAGTGCTAGTCCGGGGCTGTCGATCCACGAGCAGTACTTC.

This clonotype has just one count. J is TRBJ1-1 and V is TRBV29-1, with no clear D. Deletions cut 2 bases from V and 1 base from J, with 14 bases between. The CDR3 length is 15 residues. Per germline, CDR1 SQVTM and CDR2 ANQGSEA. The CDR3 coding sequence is TGCAGCGTTGAAAATCCGGCCCTTTGGAACACTGAAGCTTTCTTT. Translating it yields CSVENPALWNTEAFF. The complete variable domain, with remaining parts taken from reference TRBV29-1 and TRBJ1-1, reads SAVISQKPSRDICQRGTSLTIQCQVDSQVTMMFWYRQQPGQSLTLIATANQGSEATYESGFVIDKFPISRPNLTFSTLTVSNMSPEDSSIYLCSVENPALWNTEAFFGQGTRLTVV.

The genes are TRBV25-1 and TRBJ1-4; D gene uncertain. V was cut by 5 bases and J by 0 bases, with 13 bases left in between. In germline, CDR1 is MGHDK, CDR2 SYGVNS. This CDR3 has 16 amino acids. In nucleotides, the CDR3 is TGTGCCAGCAGTCGAGGATTCGCCGCAACTAATGAAAAACTGTTTTTT. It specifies CASSRGFAATNEKLFF.

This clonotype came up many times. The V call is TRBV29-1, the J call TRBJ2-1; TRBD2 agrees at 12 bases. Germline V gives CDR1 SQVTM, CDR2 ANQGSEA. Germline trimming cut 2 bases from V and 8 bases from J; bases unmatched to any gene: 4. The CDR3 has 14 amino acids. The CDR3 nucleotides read TGCAGCGTTGAAAGACTAGCGGGAGTCGATGAGCAGTTCTTC. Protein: CSVERLAGVDEQFF.

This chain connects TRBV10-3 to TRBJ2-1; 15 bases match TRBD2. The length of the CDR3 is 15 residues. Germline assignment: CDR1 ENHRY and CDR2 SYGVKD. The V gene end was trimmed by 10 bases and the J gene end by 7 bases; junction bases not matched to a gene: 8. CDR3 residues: CATRIGTSGRNEQFF. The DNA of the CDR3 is TGTGCCACCCGCATAGGGACTAGCGGGAGGAATGAGCAGTTCTTC.

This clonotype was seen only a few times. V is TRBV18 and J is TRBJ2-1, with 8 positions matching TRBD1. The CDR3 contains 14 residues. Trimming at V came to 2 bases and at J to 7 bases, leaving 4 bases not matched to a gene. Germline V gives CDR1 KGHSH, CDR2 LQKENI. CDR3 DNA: TGTGCCAGCTCACCAGACAGGGGTAATAATGAGCAGTTCTTC. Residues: CASSPDRGNNEQFF.